This is a list of T cell receptor beta chains from one sample in a study of T cell responses to AZD1222 COVID-19 vaccine. The table came from immunoSEQ multiplex PCR; TCRdb's copy has only in-frame clones and leaves some out. Of 120,000 to 150,000 clones detected, 82% appear once; the ten largest clones hold over 4%. Sequencing used peripheral blood, obtained on day 0 of MenACWY control vaccination. The source is an adult in good health. Each CDR3 is given with its conserved first and last residue. The D gene is left open where the match is weak. The size of a clone is reported for some rows only, either as once, few or many, or as a class for expanded clones.

clone size: .; D gene: TRBD2; J gene: TRBJ2-3; V gene: TRBV5-1; CDR3 protein: CASSLEGGLSTDTQYF; CDR3 DNA: TGCGCCAGCAGCTTGGAGGGAGGGCTAAGCACAGATACGCAGTATTTT
clone size: .; D gene: .; J gene: TRBJ2-3; V gene: TRBV7-8; CDR3 protein: CASSLGYQSDTQYF; CDR3 DNA: TGTGCCAGCAGCTTAGGATATCAATCAGATACGCAGTATTTT
clone size: .; D gene: .; J gene: TRBJ2-3; V gene: TRBV29-1; CDR3 protein: CSVRITSTDTQYF; CDR3 DNA: TGCAGCGTCAGGATAACTAGCACAGATACGCAGTATTTT
clone size: .; D gene: .; J gene: TRBJ1-1; V gene: TRBV14; CDR3 protein: CASSQDFYVTVNTEAFF; CDR3 DNA: TGTGCCAGCAGCCAAGATTTTTATGTCACGGTTAACACTGAAGCTTTCTTT
clone size: .; D gene: .; J gene: TRBJ1-5; V gene: TRBV6-5; CDR3 protein: CASSRDSLNQPQHF; CDR3 DNA: TGTGCCAGCAGCCGAGACAGCCTAAATCAGCCCCAGCATTTT
clone size: .; D gene: .; J gene: TRBJ2-3; V gene: TRBV5-6; CDR3 protein: CASSLQGSDTQYF; CDR3 DNA: TGTGCCAGCAGCTTGCAGGGGTCGGATACGCAGTATTTT
clone size: .; D gene: .; J gene: TRBJ1-4; V gene: TRBV6-5; CDR3 protein: CACSGSATNEKLFF; CDR3 DNA: TGTGCCTGCTCGGGGAGCGCAACTAATGAAAAACTGTTTTTT
clone size: .; D gene: .; J gene: TRBJ1-1; V gene: TRBV12-3/TRBV12-4; CDR3 protein: CASGTTEAFF; CDR3 DNA: TGTGCCAGCGGGACAACTGAAGCTTTCTTT
clone size: few; D gene: .; J gene: TRBJ1-3; V gene: TRBV6-5; CDR3 protein: CASGGFYTGNTIYF; CDR3 DNA: TGTGCCAGCGGGGGTTTCTATACTGGAAACACCATATATTTT
clone size: .; D gene: .; J gene: TRBJ1-5; V gene: TRBV12-3/TRBV12-4; CDR3 protein: CASSPQRGSLYHF; CDR3 DNA: TGTGCCAGCAGTCCCCAAAGGGGGAGTCTCTACCATTTT
clone size: .; D gene: .; J gene: TRBJ1-1; V gene: TRBV6-5; CDR3 protein: CASRRQSMNTEAFF; CDR3 DNA: TGTGCCAGCAGGCGACAGTCAATGAACACTGAAGCTTTCTTT
clone size: .; D gene: .; J gene: TRBJ2-3; V gene: TRBV27; CDR3 protein: CASSPSGFSTDTQYF; CDR3 DNA: TGTGCCAGCAGCCCGAGTGGCTTCAGCACAGATACGCAGTATTTT
clone size: .; D gene: TRBD1; J gene: TRBJ2-7; V gene: TRBV11-2; CDR3 protein: CASSSGTGEGYEQYF; CDR3 DNA: TGTGCCAGCAGCTCAGGGACAGGGGAAGGATACGAGCAGTACTTC
clone size: .; D gene: TRBD1; J gene: TRBJ1-2; V gene: TRBV19; CDR3 protein: CASSMAGTANYGYTF; CDR3 DNA: TGTGCCAGTAGTATGGCCGGGACAGCGAACTATGGCTACACCTTC
clone size: .; D gene: .; J gene: TRBJ2-7; V gene: TRBV4-1; CDR3 protein: CASSQDPGFEQYF; CDR3 DNA: TGCGCCAGCAGCCAAGATCCCGGGTTCGAGCAGTACTTC
clone size: .; D gene: .; J gene: TRBJ2-1; V gene: TRBV9; CDR3 protein: CASSQGSGLSNEQFF; CDR3 DNA: TGTGCCAGCAGCCAAGGCTCGGGACTTAGCAATGAGCAGTTCTTC
clone size: once; D gene: .; J gene: TRBJ1-1; V gene: TRBV28; CDR3 protein: CASSLRGNTEAFF; CDR3 DNA: TGTGCCAGCAGTTTACGGGGGAACACTGAAGCTTTCTTT
clone size: .; D gene: .; J gene: TRBJ1-2; V gene: TRBV3-1/TRBV3-2; CDR3 protein: CASSQGANYGYTF; CDR3 DNA: TGTGCCAGCAGCCAGGGGGCTAACTATGGCTACACCTTC
clone size: .; D gene: TRBD2; J gene: TRBJ2-1; V gene: TRBV4-1; CDR3 protein: CASSQWASGGNEQFF; CDR3 DNA: TGCGCCAGCAGCCAATGGGCTAGCGGGGGCAATGAGCAGTTCTTC
clone size: once; D gene: .; J gene: TRBJ1-1; V gene: TRBV7-2; CDR3 protein: CASSRRGYTEAFF; CDR3 DNA: TGTGCCAGCAGCCGACGGGGATACACTGAAGCTTTCTTT
clone size: .; D gene: .; J gene: TRBJ1-4; V gene: TRBV6-1; CDR3 protein: CASSELRQVQEKLFF; CDR3 DNA: TGTGCCAGCAGTGAGCTCCGACAGGTACAAGAAAAACTGTTTTTT
clone size: .; D gene: .; J gene: TRBJ2-2; V gene: TRBV19; CDR3 protein: CASNSANTGELFF; CDR3 DNA: TGTGCCAGTAATTCAGCGAACACCGGGGAGCTGTTTTTT
clone size: .; D gene: .; J gene: TRBJ2-1; V gene: TRBV4-1; CDR3 protein: CASSQASYNEQFF; CDR3 DNA: TGCGCCAGCAGCCAGGCTAGCTACAATGAGCAGTTCTTC
clone size: .; D gene: .; J gene: TRBJ2-2; V gene: TRBV11-1; CDR3 protein: CASSPSTGELFF; CDR3 DNA: TGTGCCAGCAGCCCGAGTACCGGGGAGCTGTTTTTT
clone size: .; D gene: .; J gene: TRBJ2-4; V gene: TRBV5-5; CDR3 protein: CASSLEGFAKNIQYF; CDR3 DNA: TGTGCCAGCAGCTTGGAGGGGTTTGCCAAAAACATTCAGTACTTC
clone size: .; D gene: TRBD2; J gene: TRBJ2-1; V gene: TRBV7-9; CDR3 protein: CASAQSSGGADEQFF; CDR3 DNA: TGTGCCAGCGCCCAATCTAGCGGGGGGGCTGATGAGCAGTTCTTC
clone size: once; D gene: .; J gene: TRBJ1-3; V gene: TRBV10-1; CDR3 protein: CASREALSSGNTIYF; CDR3 DNA: TGCGCCAGCAGGGAAGCCCTCTCCTCTGGAAACACCATATATTTT